This T cell receptor beta chain was profiled in a study of blood T cell repertoires in COVID-19. Across the whole study: Researchers got acute and convalescent COVID-19 samples from the United States, Italy and Spain. T cells, B-cell-depleted T cells, or PBMCs provided the cDNA or gDNA that served as material.

Per the authors' pipeline: Counts of nucleated cells, estimated from reference gene primer amplification, were obtained. Generated by immunoSEQ multiplex PCR, the TCRdb table keeps only in-frame clones and is missing some. V, J and clone size reflect that table, while D and trimming were determined from the DNA. The sample lists 99,000 or so clones, approximately 87% occurring once. This CDR3 contains 15 residues. Germline CDR1 and CDR2: MNHEY and SVGAGI. V lost 0 bases to trimming and J lost 6 bases, with 14 bases between them. V gene TRBV6-5 combines with J gene TRBJ1-2, with D perhaps TRBD1 (5 bases). Sequencing was carried out using peripheral blood. The receptor comes from a man in his forties or fifties with acute or convalescent COVID-19. The CDR3 nucleotides read TGTGCCAGCAGTTACTCCTCCTCCACAGGCCATGGCTACACCTTC. This translates into CASSYSSSTGHGYTF.